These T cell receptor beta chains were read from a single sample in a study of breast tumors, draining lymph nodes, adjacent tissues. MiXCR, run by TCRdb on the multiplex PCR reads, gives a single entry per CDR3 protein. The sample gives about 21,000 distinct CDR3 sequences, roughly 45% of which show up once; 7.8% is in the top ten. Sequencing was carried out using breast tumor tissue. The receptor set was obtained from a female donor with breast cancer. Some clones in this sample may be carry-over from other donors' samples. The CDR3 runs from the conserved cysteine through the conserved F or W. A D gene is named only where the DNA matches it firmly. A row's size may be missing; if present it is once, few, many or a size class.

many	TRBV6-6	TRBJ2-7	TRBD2	TGTGCCACCAATAACGGGGGGGGTCCGTACGAGCAGTACTTC	CATNNGGGPYEQYF
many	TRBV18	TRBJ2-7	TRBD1	TGTGCCAGCTCCCCCGGGACAGGTACCTACGAGCAGTACTTC	CASSPGTGTYEQYF
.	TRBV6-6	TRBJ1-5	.	TGTGCCAGCAGTTACGGGTCCACAGGGTCGTATAGCAATCAGCCCCAGCATTTT	CASSYGSTGSYSNQPQHF
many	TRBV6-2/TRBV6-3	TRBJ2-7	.	TGTGCCAGCAGTCACTCAGGGCGGTACGAGCAGTACTTC	CASSHSGRYEQYF
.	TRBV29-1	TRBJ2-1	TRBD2	TGCACCGGGACTAGCGGCCCCAGTGAGCAGTTCTTC	CTGTSGPSEQFF
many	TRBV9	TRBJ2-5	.	TGTGCCAGCAGCGGGTCGGGAGCCCATGGAGAGACCCAGTACTTC	CASSGSGAHGETQYF
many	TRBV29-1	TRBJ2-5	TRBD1	TGCAGCGGCACCCCGGGACAGCAAGAGACCCAGTACTTC	CSGTPGQQETQYF
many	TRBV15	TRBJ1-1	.	TGTGCCACCAGCGGCCCCCCGGGACACTCGGCTTTCTTT	CATSGPPGHSAFF
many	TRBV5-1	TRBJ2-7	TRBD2	TGCGCCAGCAGCCCGCAAAGGGGAGGGTCCTACGAGCAGTACTTC	CASSPQRGGSYEQYF
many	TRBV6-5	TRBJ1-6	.	TGTGCCAGCAGTTGGAGAATAGGTTCACCCCTCCACTTT	CASSWRIGSPLHF
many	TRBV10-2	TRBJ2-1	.	TGCGCCAGCAGTGAGTCGAACGGGGTAATTTACAATGAGCAGTTCTTC	CASSESNGVIYNEQFF
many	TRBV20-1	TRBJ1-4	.	TGCAGTGCTGGTGGCAGGAGGCACGAAAAACTGTTTTTT	CSAGGRRHEKLFF
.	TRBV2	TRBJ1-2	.	TGTGCCAGCAGTGAAAAACAGGATTTTGATTATGGCTACACCTTC	CASSEKQDFDYGYTF
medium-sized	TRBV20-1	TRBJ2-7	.	TGCAGTGCTAGAGCGTCAGGCAGTCCCACTTTCTACGAGCAGTACTTC	CSARASGSPTFYEQYF
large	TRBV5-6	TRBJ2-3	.	TGTGCCAGCACGGTAGGCACAGATACGCAGTATTTT	CASTVGTDTQYF
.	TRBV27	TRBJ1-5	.	TGTGCCAGCAAAGGGGGTAATCAGCCCCAGCATTTT	CASKGGNQPQHF
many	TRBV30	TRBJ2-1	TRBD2	TGTGCCTGGAGTCGGGGGGGTGAGCAGTTCTTC	CAWSRGGEQFF
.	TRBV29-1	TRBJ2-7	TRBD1	TGCAGCGTTGATCATCCAGGGGGCTACGAGCAGTACTTC	CSVDHPGGYEQYF
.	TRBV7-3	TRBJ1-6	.	TGTGCCAGCAGCTCCGCAGGGAATTCACCCCTCCACTTT	CASSSAGNSPLHF
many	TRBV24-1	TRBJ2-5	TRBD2	TGTGCCACCAGTATGTCTAGCGGGGGGCAAGAGACCCAGTACTTC	CATSMSSGGQETQYF
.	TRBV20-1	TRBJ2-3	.	TGCAGTGCTAGAGATCTAGGCGGGAGCACAGATACGCAGTATTTT	CSARDLGGSTDTQYF
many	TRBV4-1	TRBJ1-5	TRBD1	TGCGCCAGCAGCCAAGAGTGGGGGACAGGGGCCGATCAGCCCCAGCATTTT	CASSQEWGTGADQPQHF
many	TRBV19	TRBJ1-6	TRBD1	TGTGCCAGTAGAGGGACAGGGGGCCAGTCACCCCTCCACTTT	CASRGTGGQSPLHF
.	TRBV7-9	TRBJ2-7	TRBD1	TGTGCCAGCAGCCGGGACAGGGGGCAGGTAAGGCCCTACGAGCAGTACTTC	CASSRDRGQVRPYEQYF
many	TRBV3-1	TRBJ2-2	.	TGTGCCAGCAGCCAAGGGACTACCGGGGAGCTGTTTTTT	CASSQGTTGELFF
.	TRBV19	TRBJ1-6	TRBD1	TGTGCCAGTAGTCGGACGACAGGGGGAAATTCACCCCTCCACTTT	CASSRTTGGNSPLHF
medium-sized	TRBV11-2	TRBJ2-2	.	TGTGCCACAACCATCAGGAACACCGGGGAGCTGTTTTTT	CATTIRNTGELFF
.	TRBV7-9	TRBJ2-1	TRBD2	TGTGCCAGTCGACTAGCGGGAAGGAATGAGCAGTTCTTC	CASRLAGRNEQFF
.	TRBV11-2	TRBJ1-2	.	TGTGCCAGCAGCTTGGACGGCTATAAGCTAGGCTACACCTTC	CASSLDGYKLGYTF
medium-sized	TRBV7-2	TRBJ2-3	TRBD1	TGTGCCAGCAGCTCACTAGGGCGAGGGGGCGGAGATACGCAGTATTTT	CASSSLGRGGGDTQYF
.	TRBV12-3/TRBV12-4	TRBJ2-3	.	TGTGCCAGTAATCAGGGCGGATTCGGCGCAGATACGCAGTATTTT	CASNQGGFGADTQYF
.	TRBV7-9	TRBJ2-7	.	TGTGCCATCAGTGAGTCGACTAGCGAGCAGTACTTC	CAISESTSEQYF
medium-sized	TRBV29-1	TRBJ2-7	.	TGCAGCGTTGTTCTAGCAGGGTCCTACGAGCAGTACTTC	CSVVLAGSYEQYF
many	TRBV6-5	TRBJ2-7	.	TGTGCCAGCAGTTACTCAACGGGGAGATCCTACGAGCAGTACTTC	CASSYSTGRSYEQYF
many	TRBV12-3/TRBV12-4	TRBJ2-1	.	TGTGCCAGCAGTTTAGTTGAGATTGGTGAGCAGTTCTTC	CASSLVEIGEQFF
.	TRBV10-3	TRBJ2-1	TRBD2	TGTGCCATCAGTACTAGCGGGATCAATGAGCAGTTCTTC	CAISTSGINEQFF
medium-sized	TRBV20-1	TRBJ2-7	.	TGCAGTGCAACTAGAGTAGAGGCCGAGCAGTACTTC	CSATRVEAEQYF
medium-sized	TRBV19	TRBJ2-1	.	TGTGCCAGTAGCCTCGGGTGGGGTCACAACTACAATGAGCAGTTCTTC	CASSLGWGHNYNEQFF
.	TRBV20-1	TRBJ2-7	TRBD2	TGCAGTGCTTCGGGACTAGCGGGAGGGGTGGAGTCCTACGAGCAGTACTTC	CSASGLAGGVESYEQYF
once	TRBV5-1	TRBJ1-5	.	TGCGCCAGCAGCACCATAAGTGGGGGCGGCAGGGAGCCCCAGCATTTT	CASSTISGGGREPQHF
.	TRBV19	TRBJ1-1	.	TGTGCCAGTCTGGGATCGTCTGAAGCTTTCTTT	CASLGSSEAFF
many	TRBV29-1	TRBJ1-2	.	TGCAGCGTTGTGGGGGGGAACTATGGCTACACCTTC	CSVVGGNYGYTF
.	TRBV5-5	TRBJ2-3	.	TGTGCCAGCAGCTTGGACGTGAACACTGATACGCAGTATTTT	CASSLDVNTDTQYF
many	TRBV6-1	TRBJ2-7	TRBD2	TGTGCCAGCAGGGGCAGCCGGGGGGGGGACTACTACGAGCAGTACTTC	CASRGSRGGDYYEQYF
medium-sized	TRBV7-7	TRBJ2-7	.	TGTGCTAGCAGCTTAGATCGGCAGTACGAGCAGTACTTC	CASSLDRQYEQYF
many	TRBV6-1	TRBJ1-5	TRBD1	TGTGCCAGCAGTCCCTCGCAGGGGGGCGATCAGCCCCAGCATTTT	CASSPSQGGDQPQHF
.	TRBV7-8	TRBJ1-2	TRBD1	TGTGCCAGCGGGCAGCAGGACAGGGCCTATGGCTACACCTTC	CASGQQDRAYGYTF
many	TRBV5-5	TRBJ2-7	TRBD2	TGTGCCAGCAGCGCGGGGACTAGCGGGAGGCACGAGCAGTACTTC	CASSAGTSGRHEQYF
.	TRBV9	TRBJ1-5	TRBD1	TGTGCCAGCAGCGCTAACAGGGGCGAGACCCAGCATTTT	CASSANRGETQHF
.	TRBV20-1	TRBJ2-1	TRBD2	TGCAGTGCTAGAGAGGGACTAGCGGGATGGGATGAGCAGTTCTTC	CSAREGLAGWDEQFF
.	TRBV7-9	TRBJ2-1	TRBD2	TGTGCCAGCAGCTTACGAGCGGGAGGGCCTTTCAATGAGCAGTTCTTC	CASSLRAGGPFNEQFF
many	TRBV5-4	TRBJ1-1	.	TGTGCCAGCAGCTTGCCTGCCACAGGGAAGGCTGAAGCTTTCTTT	CASSLPATGKAEAFF
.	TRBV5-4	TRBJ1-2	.	TGTGCCAGCAGCACTCGACAGGCGAATGCTCCTAACTATGGCTACACCTTC	CASSTRQANAPNYGYTF
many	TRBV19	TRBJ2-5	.	TGTGCCAGTAGTATTGGATTGTCGGAGACCCAGTACTTC	CASSIGLSETQYF